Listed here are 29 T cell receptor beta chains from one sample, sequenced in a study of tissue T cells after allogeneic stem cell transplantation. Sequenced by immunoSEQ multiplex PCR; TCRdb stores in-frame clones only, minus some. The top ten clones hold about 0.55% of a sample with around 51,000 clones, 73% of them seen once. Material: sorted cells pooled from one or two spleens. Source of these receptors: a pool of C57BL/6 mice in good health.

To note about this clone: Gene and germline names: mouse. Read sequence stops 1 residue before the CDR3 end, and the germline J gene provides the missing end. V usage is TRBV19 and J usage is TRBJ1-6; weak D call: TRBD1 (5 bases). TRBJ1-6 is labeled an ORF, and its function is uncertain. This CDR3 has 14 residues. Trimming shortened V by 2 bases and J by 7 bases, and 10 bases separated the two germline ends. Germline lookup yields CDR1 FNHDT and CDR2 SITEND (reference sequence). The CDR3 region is CASSIRAGNSPLYF. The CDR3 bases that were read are TGTGCCAGCAGTATCAGGGCGGGGAATTCGCCCCTCTAC.

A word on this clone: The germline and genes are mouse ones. CDR3 DNA, as far as it was read: TGTGCCAGCAGCTTCCGGGACAGGGTTGAACAGTAC. It is translated as CASSFRDRVEQY. The complete CDR3 protein is CASSFRDRVEQYF. V and J are TRBV3 and TRBJ2-7; 9 nucleotides align to TRBD1. Read coverage stops 1 residue before the CDR3 terminus; the germline J gene supplies the remainder. Germline CDR1 and CDR2: SNHLY and FYNGKV (reference sequence). The CDR3 runs to 13 residues. With V trimmed by 3 bases and J by 6 bases, 3 bases remained unmatched. Together with reference TRBV3 and TRBJ2-7, the CDR3 gives the full variable domain: GPKVLQIPSHQIIDMGQMVTLNCDPVSNHLYFYWYKQILGQQMEFLVNFYNGKVMEKSKLFKDQFSVERPDGSYFTLKIQPTALEDSAVYFCASSFRDRVEQYFGPGTRLTVL.

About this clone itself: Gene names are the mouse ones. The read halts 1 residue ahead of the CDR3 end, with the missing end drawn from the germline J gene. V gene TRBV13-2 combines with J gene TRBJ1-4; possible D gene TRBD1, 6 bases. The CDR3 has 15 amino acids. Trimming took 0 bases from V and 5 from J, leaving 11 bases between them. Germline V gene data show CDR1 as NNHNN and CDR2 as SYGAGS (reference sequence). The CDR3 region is CASGDAQDRNERLFF. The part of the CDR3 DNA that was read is TGTGCCAGCGGTGATGCACAGGACAGAAACGAAAGATTATTT.

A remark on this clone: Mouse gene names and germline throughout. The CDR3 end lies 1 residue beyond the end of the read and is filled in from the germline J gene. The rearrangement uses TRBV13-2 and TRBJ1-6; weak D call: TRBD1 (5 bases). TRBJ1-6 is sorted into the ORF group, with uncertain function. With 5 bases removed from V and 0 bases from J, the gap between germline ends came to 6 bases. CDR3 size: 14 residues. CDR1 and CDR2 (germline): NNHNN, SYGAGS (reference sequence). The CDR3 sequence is CASGGDSYNSPLYF. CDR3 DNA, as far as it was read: TGTGCCAGCGGGGGGGATTCCTATAATTCGCCCCTCTAC.

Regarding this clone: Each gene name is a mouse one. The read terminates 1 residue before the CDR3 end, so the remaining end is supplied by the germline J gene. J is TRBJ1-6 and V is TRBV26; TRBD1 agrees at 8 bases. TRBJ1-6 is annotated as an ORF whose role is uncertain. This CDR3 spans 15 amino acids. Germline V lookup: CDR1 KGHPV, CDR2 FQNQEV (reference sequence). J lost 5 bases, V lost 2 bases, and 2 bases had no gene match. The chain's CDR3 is CASSLRTGNNSPLYF. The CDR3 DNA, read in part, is TGTGCCAGCAGTCTGCGGACAGGGAATAATTCGCCCCTCTAC.

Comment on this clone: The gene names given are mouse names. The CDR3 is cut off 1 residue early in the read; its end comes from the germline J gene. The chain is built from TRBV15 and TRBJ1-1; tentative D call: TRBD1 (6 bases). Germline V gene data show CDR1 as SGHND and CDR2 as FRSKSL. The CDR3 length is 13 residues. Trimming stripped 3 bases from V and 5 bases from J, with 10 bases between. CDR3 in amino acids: CASSLTGQTEVFF. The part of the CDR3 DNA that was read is TGTGCCAGCAGTTTGACGGGACAAACAGAAGTCTTC.

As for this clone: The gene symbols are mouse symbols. This CDR3 reads CASSRGGFQDTQYF. Incomplete CDR3 DNA: TGTGCTAGCAGTAGGGGGGGGTTCCAAGACACCCAGTAC. The V gene is TRBV17, the J gene TRBJ2-5; 7 bases match TRBD2. Read data end 1 residue before the CDR3 end; the end is taken from the germline J gene. The CDR3 length is 14 residues. The germline V gene has CDR1 MNHDT and CDR2 YYDKIL. V was pared by 3 bases and J by 2 bases, with 2 bases of the junction left unmatched.

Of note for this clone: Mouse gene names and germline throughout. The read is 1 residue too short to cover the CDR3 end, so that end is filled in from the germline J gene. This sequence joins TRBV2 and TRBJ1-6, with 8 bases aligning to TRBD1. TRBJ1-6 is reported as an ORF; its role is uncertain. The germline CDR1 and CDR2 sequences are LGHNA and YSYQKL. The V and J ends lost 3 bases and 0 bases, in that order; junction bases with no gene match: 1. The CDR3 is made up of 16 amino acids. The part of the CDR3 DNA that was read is TGTGCCAGCAGCCAGACAGGGGTTTCCTATAATTCGCCCCTCTAC. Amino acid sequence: CASSQTGVSYNSPLY. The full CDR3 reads CASSQTGVSYNSPLYF.

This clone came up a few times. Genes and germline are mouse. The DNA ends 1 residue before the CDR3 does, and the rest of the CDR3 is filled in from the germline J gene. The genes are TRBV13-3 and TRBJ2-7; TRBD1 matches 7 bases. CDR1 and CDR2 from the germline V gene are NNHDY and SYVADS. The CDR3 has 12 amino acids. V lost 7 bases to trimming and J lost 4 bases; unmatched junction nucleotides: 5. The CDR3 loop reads CASVDRSYEQYF. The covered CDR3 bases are TGTGCCAGCGTGGACAGGAGTTATGAACAGTAC.

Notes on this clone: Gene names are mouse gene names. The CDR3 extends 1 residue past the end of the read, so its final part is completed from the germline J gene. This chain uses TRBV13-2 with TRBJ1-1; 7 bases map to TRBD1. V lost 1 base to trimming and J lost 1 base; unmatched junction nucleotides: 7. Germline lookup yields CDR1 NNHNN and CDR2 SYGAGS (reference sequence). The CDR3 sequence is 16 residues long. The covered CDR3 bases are TGTGCCAGCGGTGATCCCCCCGGGACAGTAAACACAGAAGTCTTC. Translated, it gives CASGDPPGTVNTEVF. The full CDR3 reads CASGDPPGTVNTEVFF.

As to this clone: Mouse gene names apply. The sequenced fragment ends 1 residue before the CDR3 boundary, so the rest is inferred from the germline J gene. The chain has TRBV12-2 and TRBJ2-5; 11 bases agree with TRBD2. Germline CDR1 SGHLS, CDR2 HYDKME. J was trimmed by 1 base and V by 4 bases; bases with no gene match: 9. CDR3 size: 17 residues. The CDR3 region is CASSLLGGQVDQDTQYF. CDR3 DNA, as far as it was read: TGTGCCAGCTCCCTACTGGGGGGGCAAGTGGACCAAGACACCCAGTAC.

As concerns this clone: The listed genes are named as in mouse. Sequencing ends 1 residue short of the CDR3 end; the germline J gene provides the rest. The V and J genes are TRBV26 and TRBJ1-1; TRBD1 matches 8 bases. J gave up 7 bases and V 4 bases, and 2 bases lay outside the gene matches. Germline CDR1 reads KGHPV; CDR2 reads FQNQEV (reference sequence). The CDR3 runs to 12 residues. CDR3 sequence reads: CASSPGQGEVFF. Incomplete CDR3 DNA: TGTGCCAGCAGTCCTGGACAGGGAGAAGTCTTC.

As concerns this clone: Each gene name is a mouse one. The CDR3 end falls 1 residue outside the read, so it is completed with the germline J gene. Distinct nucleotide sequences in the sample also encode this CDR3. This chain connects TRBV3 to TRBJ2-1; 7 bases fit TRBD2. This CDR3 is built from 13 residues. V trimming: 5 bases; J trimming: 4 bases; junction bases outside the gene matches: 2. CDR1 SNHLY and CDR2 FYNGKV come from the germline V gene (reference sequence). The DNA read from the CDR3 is TGTGCCAGCAGCCCGGGACTGTATGCTGAGCAGTTC. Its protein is CASSPGLYAEQF. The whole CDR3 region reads CASSPGLYAEQFF.

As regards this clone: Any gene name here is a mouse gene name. CDR3 sequence: CASGALGLGSNTGQLYF. The sequenced CDR3 bases are TGTGCCAGCGGTGCTCTGGGACTGGGGTCAAACACCGGGCAGCTCTAC. This chain links TRBV13-2 with TRBJ2-2, with 10 bases that match TRBD2. The read comes to an end 1 residue before the CDR3 does, leaving the germline J gene to fill in the end. The CDR3 spans 17 residues. Germline assignment: CDR1 NNHNN and CDR2 SYGAGS (reference sequence). V lost 3 bases, J lost 0 bases, and 5 bases stayed unmatched.

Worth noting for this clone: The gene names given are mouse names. The CDR3 loop reads CASSPDRVANERLFF. CDR3 DNA, as far as it was read: TGTGCCAGCAGTCCCGACAGGGTGGCCAACGAAAGATTATTT. The chain has TRBV14 and TRBJ1-4, with 7 positions matching TRBD1. Read coverage stops 1 residue before the CDR3 terminus; the germline J gene supplies the remainder. With 4 bases clipped from V and 3 bases from J, the junction kept 6 bases outside the gene matches. The CDR3 is made up of 15 amino acids. Germline loops: CDR1 SGHDT, CDR2 FRDEAV.

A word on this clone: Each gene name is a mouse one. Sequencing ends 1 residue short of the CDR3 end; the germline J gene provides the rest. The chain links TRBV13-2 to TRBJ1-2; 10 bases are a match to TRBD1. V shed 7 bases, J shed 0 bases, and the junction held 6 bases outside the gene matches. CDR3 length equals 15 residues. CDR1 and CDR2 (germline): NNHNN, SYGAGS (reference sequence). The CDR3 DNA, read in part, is TGTGCCAGCCGTACGGGACAGGGGTCAAACTCCGACTACACC. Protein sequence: CASRTGQGSNSDYT. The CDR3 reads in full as CASRTGQGSNSDYTF.

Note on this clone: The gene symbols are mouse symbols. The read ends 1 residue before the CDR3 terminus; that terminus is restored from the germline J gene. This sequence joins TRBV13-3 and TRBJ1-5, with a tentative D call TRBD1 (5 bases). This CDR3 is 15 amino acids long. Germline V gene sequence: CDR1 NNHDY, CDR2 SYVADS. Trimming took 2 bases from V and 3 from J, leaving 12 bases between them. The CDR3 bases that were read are TGTGCCAGCAGTGAGAAGGGAAGGGGCAACCAGGCTCCGCTT. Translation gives CASSEKGRGNQAPL. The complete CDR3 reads CASSEKGRGNQAPLF.

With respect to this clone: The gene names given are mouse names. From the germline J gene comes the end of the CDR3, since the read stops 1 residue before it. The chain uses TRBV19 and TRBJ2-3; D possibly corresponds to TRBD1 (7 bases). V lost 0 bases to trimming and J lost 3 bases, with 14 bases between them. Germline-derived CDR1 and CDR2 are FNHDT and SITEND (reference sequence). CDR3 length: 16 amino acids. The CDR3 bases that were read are TGTGCCAGCAGTATAGTAGAGGGGGCGAGGGCAGAAACGCTGTAT. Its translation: CASSIVEGARAETLY. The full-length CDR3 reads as CASSIVEGARAETLYF. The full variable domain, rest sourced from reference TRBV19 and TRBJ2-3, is GGIITQTPKFLIGQEGQKLTLKCQQNFNHDTMYWYRQDSGKGLRLIYYSITENDLQKGDLSEGYDASREKKSSFSLTVTSAQKNEMAVFLCASSIVEGARAETLYFGSGTRLTVL.

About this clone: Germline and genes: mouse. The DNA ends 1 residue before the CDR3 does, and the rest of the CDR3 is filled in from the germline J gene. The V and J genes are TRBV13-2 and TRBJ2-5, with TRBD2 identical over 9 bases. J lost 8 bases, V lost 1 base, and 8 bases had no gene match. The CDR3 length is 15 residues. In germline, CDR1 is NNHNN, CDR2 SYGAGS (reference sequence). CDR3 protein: CASGDWGGEEATQYF. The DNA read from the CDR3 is TGTGCCAGCGGTGATTGGGGGGGCGAGGAGGCCACCCAGTAC.

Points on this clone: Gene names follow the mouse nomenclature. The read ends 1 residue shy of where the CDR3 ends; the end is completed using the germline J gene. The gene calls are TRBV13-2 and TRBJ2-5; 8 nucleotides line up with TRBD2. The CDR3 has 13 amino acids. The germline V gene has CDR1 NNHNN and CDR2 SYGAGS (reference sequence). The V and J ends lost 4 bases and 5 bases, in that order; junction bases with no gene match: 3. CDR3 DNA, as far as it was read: TGTGCCAGCGGTACCGGGACTGGAGACACCCAGTAC. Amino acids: CASGTGTGDTQY. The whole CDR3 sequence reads CASGTGTGDTQYF.

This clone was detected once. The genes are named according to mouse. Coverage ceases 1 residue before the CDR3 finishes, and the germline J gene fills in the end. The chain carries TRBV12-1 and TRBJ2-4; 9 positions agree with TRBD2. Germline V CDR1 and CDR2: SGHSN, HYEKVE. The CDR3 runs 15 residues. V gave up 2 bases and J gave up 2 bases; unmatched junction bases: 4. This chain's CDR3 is CASSPTGGYQNTLYF. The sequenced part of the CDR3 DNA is TGTGCCAGCTCTCCGACTGGGGGTTATCAAAACACCTTGTAC. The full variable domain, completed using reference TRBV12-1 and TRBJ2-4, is DSGVVQSPRHIIKEKGGRSVLTCIPISGHSNVVWYQQTLGKELKFLIQHYEKVERDKGFLPSRFSVQQFDDYHSEMNMSALELEDSAMYFCASSPTGGYQNTLYFGAGTRLSVL.

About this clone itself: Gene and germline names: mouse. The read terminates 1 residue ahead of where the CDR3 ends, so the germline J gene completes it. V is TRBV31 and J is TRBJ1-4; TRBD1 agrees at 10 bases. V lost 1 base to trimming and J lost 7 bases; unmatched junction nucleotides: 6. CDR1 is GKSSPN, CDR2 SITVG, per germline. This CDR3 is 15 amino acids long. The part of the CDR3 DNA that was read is TGTGCCTGGAGTCGGGACAGGGGAAAGATCGAAAGATTATTT. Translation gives CAWSRDRGKIERLF. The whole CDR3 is CAWSRDRGKIERLFF. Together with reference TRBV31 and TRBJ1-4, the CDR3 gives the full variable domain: AQTIHQWPVAEIKAVGSPLSLGCTIKGKSSPNLYWYWQATGGTLQQLFYSITVGQVESVVQLNLSASRPKDDQFILSTEKLLLSHSGFYLCAWSRDRGKIERLFFGHGTKLSVL.

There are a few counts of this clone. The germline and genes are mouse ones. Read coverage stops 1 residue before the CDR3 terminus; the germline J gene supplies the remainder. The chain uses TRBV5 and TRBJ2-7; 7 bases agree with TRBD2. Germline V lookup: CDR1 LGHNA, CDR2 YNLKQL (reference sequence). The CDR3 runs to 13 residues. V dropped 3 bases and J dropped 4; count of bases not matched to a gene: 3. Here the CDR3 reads CASSQDWSYEQYF. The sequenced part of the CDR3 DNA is TGTGCCAGCAGCCAGGACTGGTCGTATGAACAGTAC.

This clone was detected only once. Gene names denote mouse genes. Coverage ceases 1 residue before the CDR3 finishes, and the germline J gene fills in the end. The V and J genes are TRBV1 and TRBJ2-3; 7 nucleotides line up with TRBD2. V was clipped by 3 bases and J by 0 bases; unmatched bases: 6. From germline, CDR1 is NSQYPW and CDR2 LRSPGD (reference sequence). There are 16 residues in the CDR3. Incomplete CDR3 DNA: TGCACCTGCAGTGCCGCGACTGGGTCTAGTGCAGAAACGCTGTAT. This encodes CTCSAATGSSAETLY. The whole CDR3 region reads CTCSAATGSSAETLYF.

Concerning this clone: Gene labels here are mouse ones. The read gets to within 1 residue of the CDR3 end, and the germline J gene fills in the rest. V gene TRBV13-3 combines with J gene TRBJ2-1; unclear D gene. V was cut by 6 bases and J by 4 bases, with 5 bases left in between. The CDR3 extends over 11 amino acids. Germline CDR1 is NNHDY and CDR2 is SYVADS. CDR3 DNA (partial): TGTGCCAGCAATGGGTATGCTGAGCAGTTC. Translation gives CASNGYAEQF. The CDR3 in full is CASNGYAEQFF.

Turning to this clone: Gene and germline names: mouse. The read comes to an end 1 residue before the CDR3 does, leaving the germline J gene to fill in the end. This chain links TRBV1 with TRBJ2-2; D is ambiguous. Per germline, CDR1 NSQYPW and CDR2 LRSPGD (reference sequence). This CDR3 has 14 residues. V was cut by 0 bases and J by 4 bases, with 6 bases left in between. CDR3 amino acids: CTCSADRSTGQLYF. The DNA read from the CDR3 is TGCACCTGCAGTGCAGATCGAAGCACCGGGCAGCTCTAC. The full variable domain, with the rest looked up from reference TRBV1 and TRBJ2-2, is VTLLEQNPRWRLVPRGQAVNLRCILKNSQYPWMSWYQQDLQKQLQWLFTLRSPGDKEVKSLPGADYLATRVTDTELRLQVANMSQGRTLYCTCSADRSTGQLYFGEGSKLTVL.

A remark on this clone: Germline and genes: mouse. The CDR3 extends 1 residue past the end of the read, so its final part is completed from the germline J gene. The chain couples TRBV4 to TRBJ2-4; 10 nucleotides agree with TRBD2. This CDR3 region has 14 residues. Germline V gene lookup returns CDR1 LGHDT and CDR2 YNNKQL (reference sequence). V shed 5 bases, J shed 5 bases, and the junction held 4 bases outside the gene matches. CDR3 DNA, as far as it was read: TGTGCCAGCAGCAGGACTGGGGGTTTAAACACCTTGTAC. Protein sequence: CASSRTGGLNTLY. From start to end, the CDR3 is CASSRTGGLNTLYF.

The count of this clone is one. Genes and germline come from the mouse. The part of the CDR3 DNA that was read is TGTGCCAGCAGTGATGCGGGACTGGGGACCCAAGACACCCAGTAC. It translates to CASSDAGLGTQDTQY. In full, the CDR3 reads CASSDAGLGTQDTQYF. The rearrangement links TRBV13-3 to TRBJ2-5; 10 bases match TRBD2. The read falls 1 residue short of the CDR3 end, and the missing part is taken from the germline J gene. CDR1 is NNHDY and CDR2 is SYVADS in the germline V gene. The CDR3 extends over 16 amino acids. After removal of 0 bases from V and 2 bases from J, the junction contained 3 bases not matched to a gene.

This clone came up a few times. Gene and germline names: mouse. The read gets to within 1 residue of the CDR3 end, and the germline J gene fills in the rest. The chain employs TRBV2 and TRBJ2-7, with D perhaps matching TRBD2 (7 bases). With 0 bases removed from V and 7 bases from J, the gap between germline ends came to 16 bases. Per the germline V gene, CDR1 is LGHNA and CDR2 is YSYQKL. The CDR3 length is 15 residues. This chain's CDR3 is CASSQDLWGRWEQYF. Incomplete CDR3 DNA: TGTGCCAGCAGCCAAGATCTCTGGGGGCGGTGGGAACAGTAC.